This T cell receptor beta chain came from a study of a mutant IDH1 vaccine in newly diagnosed glioma. Study context: Patients began vaccination 4-6 weeks after radiotherapy alone, or with temozolomide cycles. Patients previously underwent radiotherapy, temozolomide, or both, and most underwent both. Findings of the study overall: Vaccination elicited immune responses in 93.3% of patients.

The CDR3 sequence is 13 residues long. Per the germline V gene, CDR1 is MDHEN and CDR2 is SYDVKM. V trimming: 6 bases; J trimming: 11 bases; junction bases outside the gene matches: 8. Regarding this clone: Its antigen is not known.

Some clones are missing from TCRdb's copy, which holds only in-frame ones; the method was immunoSEQ multiplex PCR. The sample comprises 55,000 to 65,000 clones, 75% of which are singletons, and around 5% rests with the top ten. As for time point: week 47, end of study. In every dose of vaccine, 300 ug of mutant IDH1 20-mer peptide was given alongside topical imiquimod. In weeks 1, 3, 5, 7, 11, 15, 19 and 23, patients were immunized, eight times in all. The material sequenced was PBMCs, taken from a glioma patient whose treatment included an IDH1 peptide vaccine. The sequence was obtained from a man aged 50 or older with glioma. V and J are TRBV28 and TRBJ1-5; 9 nucleotides agree with TRBD1. CDR3 nucleotide sequence: TGTGCCAGCAGGATACAGGGGGCGCCGGCCCAGCATTTT. Translating it yields CASRIQGAPAQHF.